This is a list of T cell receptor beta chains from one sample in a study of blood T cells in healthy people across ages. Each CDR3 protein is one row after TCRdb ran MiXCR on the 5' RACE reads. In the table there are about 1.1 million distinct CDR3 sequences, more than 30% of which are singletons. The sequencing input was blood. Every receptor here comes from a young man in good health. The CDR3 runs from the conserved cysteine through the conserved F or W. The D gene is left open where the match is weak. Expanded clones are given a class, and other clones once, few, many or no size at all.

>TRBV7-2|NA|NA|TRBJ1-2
CASSSQSGLGGYTF
TGTGCCAGCAGCTCCCAATCCGGATTAGGGGGCTACACCTTC
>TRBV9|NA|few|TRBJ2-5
CASSVYGGPQETQYF
TGTGCCAGCAGCGTATACGGCGGGCCCCAAGAGACCCAGTACTTC
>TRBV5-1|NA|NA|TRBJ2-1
CASSYNSPYNEQFF
TGCGCCAGCAGCTATAACAGCCCCTACAATGAGCAGTTCTTC
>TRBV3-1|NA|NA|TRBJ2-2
CASSQHQGIGELFF
TGTGCCAGCAGCCAACATCAGGGAATCGGGGAGCTGTTTTTT
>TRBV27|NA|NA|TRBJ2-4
CAGSLGRGALAKNIQYF
TGTGCCGGCAGTTTAGGTCGGGGGGCCCTAGCCAAAAACATTCAGTACTTC
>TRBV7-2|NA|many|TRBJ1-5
CASSLERNQPQHF
TGTGCCAGCAGCTTAGAACGCAATCAGCCCCAGCATTTT
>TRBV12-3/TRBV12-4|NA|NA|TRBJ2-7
CAGSLRAPSSYEQYF
TGTGCCGGCAGTTTAAGGGCCCCGAGCTCCTACGAGCAGTACTTC
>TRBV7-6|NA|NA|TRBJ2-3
CASSLSDRARYF
TGTGCCAGCAGCCTATCGGACAGAGCGCGGTATTTT
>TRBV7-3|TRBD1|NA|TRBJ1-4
CASSPGQGENEKLFF
TGTGCCAGCAGCCCAGGACAGGGGGAAAATGAAAAACTGTTTTTT
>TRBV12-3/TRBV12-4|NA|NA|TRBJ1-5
CASTREEGNQPQHF
TGTGCCAGCACCAGGGAAGAGGGCAATCAGCCCCAGCATTTT
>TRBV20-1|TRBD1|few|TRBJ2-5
CSAWKGAGETQYF
TGCAGTGCCTGGAAGGGGGCGGGAGAGACCCAGTACTTC
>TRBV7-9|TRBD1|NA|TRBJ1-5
CASSSRQGPNQPQHF
TGTGCCAGCAGTTCCAGACAGGGCCCCAATCAGCCCCAGCATTTT
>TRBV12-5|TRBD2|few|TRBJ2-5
CASGLSRTSGNQETQYF
TGTGCTAGTGGTCTTAGCCGGACTAGCGGGAACCAAGAGACCCAGTACTTC
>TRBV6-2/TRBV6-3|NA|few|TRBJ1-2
CASSTGFGGYTF
TGTGCCAGCAGCACAGGGTTCGGAGGCTACACCTTC
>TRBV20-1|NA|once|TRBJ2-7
CSARSTRVASDEQYF
TGCAGTGCTAGATCGACAAGGGTGGCCTCCGACGAGCAGTACTTC
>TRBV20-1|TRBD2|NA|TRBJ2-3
CSARSGLAGPDTQYF
TGCAGTGCTAGGTCTGGACTAGCGGGGCCAGATACGCAGTATTTT
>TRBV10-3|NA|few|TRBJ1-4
CAISGTSTNEKLFF
TGTGCCATCAGTGGGACCTCAACTAATGAAAAACTGTTTTTT
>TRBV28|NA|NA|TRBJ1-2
CASSVDSGYTF
TGTGCCAGCAGCGTCGACAGTGGCTACACCTTC
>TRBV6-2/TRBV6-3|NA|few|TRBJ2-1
CASSPRGQFF
TGTGCCAGCAGCCCCAGGGGGCAGTTCTTC
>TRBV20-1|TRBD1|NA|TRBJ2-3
CSARLRDSSSTDTQYF
TGCAGTGCTCGCCTTCGGGACAGCTCCAGCACAGATACGCAGTATTTT
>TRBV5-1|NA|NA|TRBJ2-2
CASSLPAGNTGELFF
TGCGCCAGCAGCTTGCCGGCTGGGAACACCGGGGAGCTGTTTTTT
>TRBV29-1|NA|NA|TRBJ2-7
CSVAGDDEQYF
TGCAGCGTTGCTGGGGATGACGAGCAGTACTTC
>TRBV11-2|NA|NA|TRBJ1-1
CASSEDRMNTEAFF
TGTGCCAGCAGCGAAGACAGGATGAACACTGAAGCTTTCTTT
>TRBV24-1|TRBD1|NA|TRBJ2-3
CATSGTGADTDTQYF
TGTGCCACCAGTGGAACAGGGGCCGACACAGATACGCAGTATTTT
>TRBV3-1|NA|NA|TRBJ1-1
CASSQEADRTEAFF
TGTGCCAGCAGCCAAGAGGCGGATAGGACTGAAGCTTTCTTT
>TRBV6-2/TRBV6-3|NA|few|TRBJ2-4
CASSYNAKNIQYF
TGTGCCAGCAGTTACAACGCCAAAAACATTCAGTACTTC
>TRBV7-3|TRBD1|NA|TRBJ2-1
CASSLIGTGGTNEQFF
TGTGCCAGCAGCTTAATAGGGACAGGGGGCACTAATGAGCAGTTCTTC
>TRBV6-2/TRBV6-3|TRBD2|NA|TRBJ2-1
CDSSLHSSGRYNEQFF
TGTGACAGCAGCCTCCACTCGAGCGGGAGGTACAATGAGCAGTTCTTC
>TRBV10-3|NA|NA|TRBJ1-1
CTISDGGGITEAFF
TGTACCATCAGTGACGGGGGCGGAATCACTGAAGCTTTCTTT
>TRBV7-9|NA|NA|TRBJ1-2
CASSFYDAAYGYTF
TGTGCCAGCAGCTTTTATGACGCGGCCTATGGCTACACCTTC
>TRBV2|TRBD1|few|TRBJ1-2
CASSAEGQDYGYTF
TGTGCCAGCAGTGCTGAAGGACAGGACTATGGCTACACCTTC
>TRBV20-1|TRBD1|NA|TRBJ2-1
CSAGPGQGYYNEQFF
TGCAGTGCTGGTCCGGGACAGGGCTACTACAATGAGCAGTTCTTC
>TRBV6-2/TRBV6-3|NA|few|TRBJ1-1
CASSLARGYTEAFF
TGTGCCAGCAGTCTGGCCCGGGGGTACACTGAAGCTTTCTTT
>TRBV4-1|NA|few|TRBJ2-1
CASSQETRDNEQFF
TGCGCCAGCAGCCAAGAGACGCGGGACAATGAGCAGTTCTTC
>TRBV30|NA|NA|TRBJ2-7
CAWSRTYEQYF
TGTGCCTGGAGTAGAACCTACGAGCAGTACTTC
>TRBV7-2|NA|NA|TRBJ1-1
CTSSQDRITNTEAFF
TGTACCAGCAGCCAAGACAGGATCACGAACACTGAAGCTTTCTTT
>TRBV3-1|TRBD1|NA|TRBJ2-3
CASRPDRGPDTQYF
TGTGCCAGCCGGCCCGACAGGGGCCCAGATACGCAGTATTTT
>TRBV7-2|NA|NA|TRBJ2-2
CAGSLQAHNTGELFF
TGTGCCGGCAGCTTACAGGCGCACAACACCGGGGAGCTGTTTTTT
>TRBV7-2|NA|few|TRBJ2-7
CASSFDLEEYEQYF
TGTGCCAGCAGCTTTGACTTGGAGGAGTACGAGCAGTACTTC
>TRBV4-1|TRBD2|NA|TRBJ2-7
CASSQESGGAEISYEQYF
TGCGCCAGCAGCCAAGAAAGCGGGGGGGCGGAAATTTCCTACGAGCAGTACTTC